These 2 T cell receptor beta chains were sequenced from one sample in a study of response to subunit inactivated influenza vaccine. TCRdb redid the calling of the RT-PCR reads with MiXCR, one entry per CDR3 protein. The sample yields some 540,000 distinct CDR3 sequences, approximately 20% seen once. The same data also contributed to another study, on T cells expressing NK-cell markers. That investigation notes: The cDNA for TCR beta came from 5'RACE template switching with UMIs.

Sequencing used CD4+ T cells sorted from PBMCs, obtained roughly 12 days after vaccination. These receptors came from a man between 45 and 60 years old who received an inactivated influenza vaccine.

This chain links TRBV21-1 with TRBJ2-5; the DNA was not used to check the table's D call, TRBD1. TRBV21-1 is designated a pseudogene. The CDR3 is 16 residues long. The CDR3: CASSKDTREYQETQYF. In DNA form, the CDR3 reads TGTGCCAGCAGCAAAGACACCAGGGAGTACCAAGAGACCCAGTACTTC.

This chain joins TRBV20-1 and TRBJ2-1, with 11 positions matching TRBD2. CDR3 length: 15 amino acids. The V and J ends lost 2 bases and 7 bases, in that order; junction bases with no gene match: 7. Per the germline V gene, CDR1 is DFQATT and CDR2 is SNEGSKA (reference sequence). CDR3 coding DNA: TGCAGTGCTAGACATAGCGGGAGGGCCGTGAATGAGCAGTTCTTC. Its protein is CSARHSGRAVNEQFF.